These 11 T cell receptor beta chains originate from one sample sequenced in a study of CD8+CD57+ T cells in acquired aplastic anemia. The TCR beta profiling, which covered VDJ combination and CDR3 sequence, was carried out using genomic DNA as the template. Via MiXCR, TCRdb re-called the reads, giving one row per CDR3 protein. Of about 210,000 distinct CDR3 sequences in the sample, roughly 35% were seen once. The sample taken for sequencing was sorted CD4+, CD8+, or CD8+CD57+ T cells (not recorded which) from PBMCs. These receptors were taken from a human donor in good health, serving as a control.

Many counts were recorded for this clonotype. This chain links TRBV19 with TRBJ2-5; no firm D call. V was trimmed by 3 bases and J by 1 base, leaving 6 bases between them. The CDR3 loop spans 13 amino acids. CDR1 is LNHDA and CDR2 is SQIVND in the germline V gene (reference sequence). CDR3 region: CASSMQVQETQYF. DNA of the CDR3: TGTGCCAGTAGTATGCAGGTCCAAGAGACCCAGTACTTC.

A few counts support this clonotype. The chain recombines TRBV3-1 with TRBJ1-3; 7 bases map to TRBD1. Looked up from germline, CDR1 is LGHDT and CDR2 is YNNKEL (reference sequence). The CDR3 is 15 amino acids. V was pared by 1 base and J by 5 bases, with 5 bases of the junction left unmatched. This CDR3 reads CASSQGDRTRNTIYF. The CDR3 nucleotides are TGTGCCAGCAGCCAAGGGGACAGAACCCGAAACACCATATATTTT. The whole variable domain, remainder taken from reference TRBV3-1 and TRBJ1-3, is DTAVSQTPKYLVTQMGNDKSIKCEQNLGHDTMYWYKQDSKKFLKIMFSYNNKELIINETVPNRFSPKSPDKAHLNLHINSLELGDSAVYFCASSQGDRTRNTIYFGEGSWLTVV.

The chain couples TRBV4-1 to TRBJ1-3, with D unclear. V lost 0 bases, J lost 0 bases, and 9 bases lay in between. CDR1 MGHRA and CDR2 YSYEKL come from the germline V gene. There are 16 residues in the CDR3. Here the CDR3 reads CASSQEIPRSGNTIYF. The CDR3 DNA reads TGCGCCAGCAGCCAAGAAATCCCGCGCTCTGGAAACACCATATATTTT.

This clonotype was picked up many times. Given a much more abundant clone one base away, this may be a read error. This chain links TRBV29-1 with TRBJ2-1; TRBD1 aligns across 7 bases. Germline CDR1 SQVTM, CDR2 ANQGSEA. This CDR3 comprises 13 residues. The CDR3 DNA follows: TGCAGCGTGGACAGGAGCTCCTACAATGAGCAGCTCTTC. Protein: CSVDRSSYNEQLF.

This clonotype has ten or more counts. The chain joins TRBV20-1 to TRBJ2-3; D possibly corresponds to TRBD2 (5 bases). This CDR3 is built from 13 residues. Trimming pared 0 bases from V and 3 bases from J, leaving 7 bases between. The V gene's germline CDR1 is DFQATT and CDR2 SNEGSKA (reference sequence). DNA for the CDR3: TGCAGTGCTAGAGATGAGGGTACAGATACGCAGTATTTT. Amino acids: CSARDEGTDTQYF.

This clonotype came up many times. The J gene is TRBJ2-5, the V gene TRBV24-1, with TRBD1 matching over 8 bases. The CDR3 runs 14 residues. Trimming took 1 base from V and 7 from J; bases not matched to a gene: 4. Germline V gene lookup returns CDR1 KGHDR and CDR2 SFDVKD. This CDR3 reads CATSDFRQGTTQYF. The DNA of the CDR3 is TGTGCCACCAGTGATTTCCGACAGGGGACGACCCAGTACTTC.

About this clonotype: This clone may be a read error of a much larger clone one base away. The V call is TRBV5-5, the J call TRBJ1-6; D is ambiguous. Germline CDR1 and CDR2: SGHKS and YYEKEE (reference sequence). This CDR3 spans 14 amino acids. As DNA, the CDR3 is TGTGCCAGCAGCTCTTGGGGTAGTAATTCACCCCCCCACTTT. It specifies CASSSWGSNSPPHF.

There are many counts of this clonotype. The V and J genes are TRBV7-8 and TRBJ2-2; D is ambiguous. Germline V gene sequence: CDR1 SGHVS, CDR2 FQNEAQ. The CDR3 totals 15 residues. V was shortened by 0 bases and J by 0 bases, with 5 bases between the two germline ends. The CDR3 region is CASSLARTNTGELFF. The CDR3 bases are TGTGCCAGCAGCTTAGCCAGGACGAACACCGGGGAGCTGTTTTTT. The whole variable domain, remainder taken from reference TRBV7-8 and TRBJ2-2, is GAGVSQSPRYKVAKRGQDVALRCDPISGHVSLFWYQQALGQGPEFLTYFQNEAQLDKSGLPSDRFFAERPEGSVSTLKIQRTQQEDSAVYLCASSLARTNTGELFFGEGSRLTVL.

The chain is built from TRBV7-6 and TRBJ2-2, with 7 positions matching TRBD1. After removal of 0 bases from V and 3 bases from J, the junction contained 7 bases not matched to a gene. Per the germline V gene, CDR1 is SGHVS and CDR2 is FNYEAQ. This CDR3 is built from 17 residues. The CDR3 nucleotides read TGTGCCAGCAGCTTAGCGTCCGCACAGGGGTACACCGGGGAGCTGTTTTTT. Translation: CASSLASAQGYTGELFF.

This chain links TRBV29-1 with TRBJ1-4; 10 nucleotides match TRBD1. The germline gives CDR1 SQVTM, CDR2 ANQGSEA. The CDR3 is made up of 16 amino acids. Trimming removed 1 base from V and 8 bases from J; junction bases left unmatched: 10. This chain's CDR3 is CSVEGLQGQGREKLFF. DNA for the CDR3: TGCAGCGTTGAAGGTCTTCAGGGACAGGGGAGAGAAAAACTGTTTTTT.

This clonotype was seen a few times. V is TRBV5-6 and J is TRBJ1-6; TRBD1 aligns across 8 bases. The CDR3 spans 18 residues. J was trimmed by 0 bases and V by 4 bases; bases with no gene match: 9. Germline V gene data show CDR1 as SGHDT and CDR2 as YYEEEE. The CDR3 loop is CASSLRTGIPSYNSPLHF. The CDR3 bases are TGTGCCAGCAGCCTCCGGACAGGGATCCCCTCCTATAATTCACCCCTCCACTTT.